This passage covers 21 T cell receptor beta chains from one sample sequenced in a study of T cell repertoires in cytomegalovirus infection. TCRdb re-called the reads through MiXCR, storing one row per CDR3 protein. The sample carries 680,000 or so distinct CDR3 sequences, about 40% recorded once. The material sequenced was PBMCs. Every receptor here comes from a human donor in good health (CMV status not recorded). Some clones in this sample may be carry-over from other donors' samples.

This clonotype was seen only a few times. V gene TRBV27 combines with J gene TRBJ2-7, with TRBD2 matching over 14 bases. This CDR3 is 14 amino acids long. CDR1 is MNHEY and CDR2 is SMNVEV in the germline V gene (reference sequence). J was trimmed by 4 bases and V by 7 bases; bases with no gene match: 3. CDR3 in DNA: TGTGCCAGCAAGACTAGCGGGAGGGCTTACGAGCAGTACTTC. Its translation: CASKTSGRAYEQYF.

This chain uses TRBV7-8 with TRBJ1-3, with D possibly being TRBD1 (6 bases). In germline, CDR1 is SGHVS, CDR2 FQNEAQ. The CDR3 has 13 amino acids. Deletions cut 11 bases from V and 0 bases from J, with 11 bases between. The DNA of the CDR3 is TGTGCCCTAGGGGGGGACTCTGGAAACACCATATATTTT. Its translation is CALGGDSGNTIYF.

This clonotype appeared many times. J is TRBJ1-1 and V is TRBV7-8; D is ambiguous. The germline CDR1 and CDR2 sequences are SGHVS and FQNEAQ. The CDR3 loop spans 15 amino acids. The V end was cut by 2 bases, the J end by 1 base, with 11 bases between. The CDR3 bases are TGTGCCAGCAGCTTATTCGGCATGGGGAACACTGAAGCTTTCTTT. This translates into CASSLFGMGNTEAFF.

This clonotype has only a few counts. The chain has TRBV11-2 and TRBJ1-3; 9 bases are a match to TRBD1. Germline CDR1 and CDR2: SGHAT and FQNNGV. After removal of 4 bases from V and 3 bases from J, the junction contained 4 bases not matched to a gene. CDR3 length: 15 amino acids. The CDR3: CASSYRTGDGNTIYF. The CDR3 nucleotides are TGTGCCAGCAGCTACCGGACAGGGGATGGAAACACCATATATTTT.

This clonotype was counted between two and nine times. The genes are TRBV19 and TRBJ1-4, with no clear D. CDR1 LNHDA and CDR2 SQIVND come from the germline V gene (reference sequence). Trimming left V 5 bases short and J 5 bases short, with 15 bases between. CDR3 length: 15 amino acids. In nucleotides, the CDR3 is TGTGCCAGTAGTGGGAAGCTGAGTCCCAATGAAAAACTGTTTTTT. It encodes CASSGKLSPNEKLFF. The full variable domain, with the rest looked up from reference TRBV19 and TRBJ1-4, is DGGITQSPKYLFRKEGQNVTLSCEQNLNHDAMYWYRQDPGQGLRLIYYSQIVNDFQKGDIAEGYSVSREKKESFPLTVTSAQKNPTAFYLCASSGKLSPNEKLFFGSGTQLSVL.

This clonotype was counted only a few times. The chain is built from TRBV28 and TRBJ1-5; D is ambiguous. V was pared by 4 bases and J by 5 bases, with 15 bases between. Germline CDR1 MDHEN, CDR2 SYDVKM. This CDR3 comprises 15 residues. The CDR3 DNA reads TGTGCCAGCAGTTCCCTCGGAGTGGGAGATCAGCCCCAGCATTTT. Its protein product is CASSSLGVGDQPQHF.

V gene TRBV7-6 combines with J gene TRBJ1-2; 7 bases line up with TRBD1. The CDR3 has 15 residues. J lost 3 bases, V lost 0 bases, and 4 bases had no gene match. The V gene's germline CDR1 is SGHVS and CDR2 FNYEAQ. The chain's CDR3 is CASSLAADRDYGYTF. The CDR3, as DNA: TGTGCCAGCAGCTTAGCCGCCGACAGGGACTATGGCTACACCTTC.

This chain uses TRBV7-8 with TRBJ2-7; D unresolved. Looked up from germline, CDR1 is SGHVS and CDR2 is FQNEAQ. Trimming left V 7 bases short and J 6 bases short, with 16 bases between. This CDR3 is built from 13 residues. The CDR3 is CASTPGRIFEQYF. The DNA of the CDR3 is TGTGCCAGCACCCCCGGACGAATCTTCGAGCAGTACTTC.

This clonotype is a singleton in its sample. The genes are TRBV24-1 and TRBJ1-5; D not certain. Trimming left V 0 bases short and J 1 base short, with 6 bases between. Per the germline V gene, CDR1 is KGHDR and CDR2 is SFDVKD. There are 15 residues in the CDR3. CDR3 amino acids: CATSDLLVSNQPQHF. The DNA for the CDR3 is TGTGCCACCAGTGATTTGTTGGTGAGCAATCAGCCCCAGCATTTT.

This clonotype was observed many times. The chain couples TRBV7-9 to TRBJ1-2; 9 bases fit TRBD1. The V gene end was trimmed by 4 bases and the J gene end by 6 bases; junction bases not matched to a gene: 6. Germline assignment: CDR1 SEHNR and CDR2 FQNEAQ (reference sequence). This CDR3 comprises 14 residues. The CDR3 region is CASSSGTGSDGYTF. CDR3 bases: TGTGCCAGCAGCTCAGGGACAGGGAGTGATGGCTACACCTTC. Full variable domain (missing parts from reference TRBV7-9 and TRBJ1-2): DTGVSQNPRHKITKRGQNVTFRCDPISEHNRLYWYRQTLGQGPEFLTYFQNEAQLEKSRLLSDRFSAERPKGSFSTLEIQRTEQGDSAMYLCASSSGTGSDGYTFGSGTRLTVV.

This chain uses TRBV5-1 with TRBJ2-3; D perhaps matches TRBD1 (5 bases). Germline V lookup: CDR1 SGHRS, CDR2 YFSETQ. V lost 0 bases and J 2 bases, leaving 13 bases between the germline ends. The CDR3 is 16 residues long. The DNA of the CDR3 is TGCGCCAGCAGCTTGGACAGTGGGGCACCCACAGATACGCAGTATTTT. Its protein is CASSLDSGAPTDTQYF.

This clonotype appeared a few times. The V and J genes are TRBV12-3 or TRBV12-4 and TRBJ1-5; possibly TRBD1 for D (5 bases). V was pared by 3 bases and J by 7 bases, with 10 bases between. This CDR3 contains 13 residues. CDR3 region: CASSFLGGQPQHF. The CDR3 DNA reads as TGTGCCAGCAGTTTTTTGGGGGGACAGCCCCAGCATTTT.

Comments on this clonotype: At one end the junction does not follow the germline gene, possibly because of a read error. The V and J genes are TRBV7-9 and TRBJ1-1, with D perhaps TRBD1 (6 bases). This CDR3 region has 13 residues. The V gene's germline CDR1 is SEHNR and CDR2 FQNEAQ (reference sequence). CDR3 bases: TGTGCCAGCAGTGGACAGACGAACACTGAAGCTTACTTC. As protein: CASSGQTNTEAYF.

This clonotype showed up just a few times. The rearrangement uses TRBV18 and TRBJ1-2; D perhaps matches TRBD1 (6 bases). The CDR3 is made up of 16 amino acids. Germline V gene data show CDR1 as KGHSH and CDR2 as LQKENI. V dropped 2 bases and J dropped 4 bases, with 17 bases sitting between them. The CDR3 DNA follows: TGTGCCAGCTCACCAGTCGTATCAGGGGCTGCCTATGGCTACACCTTC. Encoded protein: CASSPVVSGAAYGYTF.

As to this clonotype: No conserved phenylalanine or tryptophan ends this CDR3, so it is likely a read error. CDR3 sequence reads: CASSRGLRAVYGYTL. In DNA, the CDR3 is TGTGCCAGCAGCCGGGGCCTCCGGGCCGTCTATGGCTACACCTTA. The chain carries TRBV7-2 and TRBJ1-2, with D maybe TRBD1 (5 bases). The length of the CDR3 is 15 residues. Per the germline V gene, CDR1 is SGHTA and CDR2 is FQGNSA. V lost 5 bases to trimming and J lost 4 bases, with 17 bases between them.

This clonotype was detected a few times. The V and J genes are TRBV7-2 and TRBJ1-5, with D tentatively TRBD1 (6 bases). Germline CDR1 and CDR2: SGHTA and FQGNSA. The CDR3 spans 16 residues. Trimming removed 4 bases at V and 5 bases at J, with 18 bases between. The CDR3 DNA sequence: TGTGCCAGCAGCTCTCACTATCAGGGGATTCATCAGCCCCAGCATTTT. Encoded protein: CASSSHYQGIHQPQHF.

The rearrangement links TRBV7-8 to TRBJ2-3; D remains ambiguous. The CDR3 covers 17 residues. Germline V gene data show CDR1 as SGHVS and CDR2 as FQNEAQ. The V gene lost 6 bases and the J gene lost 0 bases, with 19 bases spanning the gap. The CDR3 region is CASRPWGSAPSTDTQYF. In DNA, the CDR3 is TGTGCCAGCAGGCCCTGGGGATCGGCACCTAGCACAGATACGCAGTATTTT.

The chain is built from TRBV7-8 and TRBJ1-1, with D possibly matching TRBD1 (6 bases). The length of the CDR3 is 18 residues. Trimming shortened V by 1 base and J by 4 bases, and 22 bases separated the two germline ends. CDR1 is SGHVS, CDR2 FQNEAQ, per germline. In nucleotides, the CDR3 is TGTGCCAGCAGCTTAGGGCTAAGCGCGAGCGGGGGCAGCACTGAAGCTTTCTTT. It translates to CASSLGLSASGGSTEAFF.

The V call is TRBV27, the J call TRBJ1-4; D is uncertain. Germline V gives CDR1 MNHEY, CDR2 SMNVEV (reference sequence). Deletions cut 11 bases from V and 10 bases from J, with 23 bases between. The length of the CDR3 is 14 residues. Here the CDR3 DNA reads TGTGCCGTAAGGGAGTGGGGAGGAATTGTAAAACTGTTTTTT. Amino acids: CAVREWGGIVKLFF.

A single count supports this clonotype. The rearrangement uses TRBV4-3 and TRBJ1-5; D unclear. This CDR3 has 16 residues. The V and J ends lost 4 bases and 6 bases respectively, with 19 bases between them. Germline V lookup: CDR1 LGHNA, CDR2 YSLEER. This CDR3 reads CASSLDTWKGSQPQHF. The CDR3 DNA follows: TGCGCCAGCAGCCTAGACACTTGGAAGGGTAGTCAGCCCCAGCATTTT.

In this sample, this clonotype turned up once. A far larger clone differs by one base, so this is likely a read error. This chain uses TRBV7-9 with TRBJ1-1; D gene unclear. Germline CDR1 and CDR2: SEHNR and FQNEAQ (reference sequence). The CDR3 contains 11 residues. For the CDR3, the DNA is TGTGCCAGCAGCTTAGACACTGAAGCTCTCTTT. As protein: CASSLDTEALF.